What follows are 5 T cell receptor beta chains derived from one specimen sequenced in a study of control samples from healthy donors and cancer patients. The repertoire was sequenced with immunoSEQ multiplex PCR; TCRdb's copy has only in-frame clones and lacks some. Of some 79,000 clones detected, about nine tenths appear once; the ten largest clones hold approximately 7.2%. Sequencing used blood. Every receptor here comes from a man aged 45-60 years in good health.

The chain links TRBV27 to TRBJ2-1; 9 bases are a match to TRBD2. CDR1 is MNHEY, CDR2 SMNVEV, per germline (reference sequence). CDR3 length equals 16 residues. V trimming: 3 bases; J trimming: 7 bases; junction bases outside the gene matches: 10. The CDR3 DNA reads as TGTGCCAGCAGTTTCCTTCAGCGGGGGGCACAGAATGAGCAGTTCTTC. It codes for CASSFLQRGAQNEQFF.

This clone was seen once. The DNA for the CDR3 is TGTGCCAGCAGTTACTCGTGGGCCGGGTGGAAAGAGACCCAGTACTTC. This codes for CASSYSWAGWKETQYF. The V gene is TRBV6-5, the J gene TRBJ2-5; D is undetermined. The V gene's germline CDR1 is MNHEY and CDR2 SVGAGI. The V gene lost 0 bases and the J gene lost 3 bases, with 14 bases spanning the gap. The length of the CDR3 is 16 residues.

The genes are TRBV3-1 (or the pseudogene TRBV3-2) and TRBJ2-3; no clear D. Trimming shortened V by 0 bases and J by 4 bases, and 11 bases separated the two germline ends. CDR3 length: 15 amino acids. Germline-derived CDR1 and CDR2 are LGHDT and YNNKEL (reference sequence). The CDR3 loop reads CASSQDPRTPDTQYF. For the CDR3, the DNA is TGTGCCAGCAGCCAAGATCCACGAACTCCAGATACGCAGTATTTT.

The V and J genes are TRBV15 and TRBJ2-1; 7 bases line up with TRBD1. From germline, CDR1 is LNHNV and CDR2 YYDKDF (reference sequence). The CDR3 is made up of 15 amino acids. J gave up 1 base and V 0 bases, and 0 bases lay outside the gene matches. The CDR3 sequence: CATSRETGSYNEQFF. CDR3 bases: TGTGCCACCAGCAGAGAGACAGGGTCCTACAATGAGCAGTTCTTC.

This clone was seen a single time. The genes are TRBV5-6 and TRBJ2-3; D is unclear. The CDR3 is made up of 15 amino acids. The germline V gene encodes CDR1 SGHDT and CDR2 YYEEEE. V lost 0 bases and J lost 1, with 9 bases in between. CDR3 in amino acids: CASSLDTDGTDTQYF. CDR3 DNA sequence: TGTGCCAGCAGCTTGGACACAGACGGCACAGATACGCAGTATTTT.